The 20 T cell receptor beta chains below come from one sample, sequenced in a study of early T cells in non-severe SARS-CoV-2 infection. TCRdb reanalysed the 5' RACE reads using MiXCR and keeps one entry per CDR3 protein. Among 25,000 to 35,000 distinct CDR3 sequences, around 5.7% were seen once, and the ten largest hold less than 6.5%. Specimen: whole blood. The receptors were sampled from an adult who was a healthcare worker with PCR-confirmed SARS-CoV-2 infection or an uninfected control (not recorded which).

This clonotype was counted many times. The rearrangement links TRBV7-2 to TRBJ2-7; possible D gene TRBD1, 6 bases. CDR3 length: 13 residues. CDR1 is SGHTA and CDR2 is FQGNSA in the germline V gene. The V end was cut by 5 bases, the J end by 5 bases, with 13 bases between. The CDR3 region is CASSLGAINEQYF. The CDR3 DNA reads TGTGCCAGCAGCCTGGGGGCTATAAACGAGCAGTACTTC.

In its sample, this clonotype was seen many times. The chain carries TRBV15 and TRBJ2-7, with a tentative D call TRBD2 (6 bases). CDR1 and CDR2 from the germline V gene are LNHNV and YYDKDF (reference sequence). CDR3 length equals 15 residues. V dropped 0 bases and J dropped 2 bases, with 11 bases sitting between them. The CDR3 sequence is CATSRERDRTYEQYF. CDR3 sequence (DNA): TGTGCCACCAGCAGAGAGCGGGACCGAACCTACGAGCAGTACTTC.

This clonotype occurred many times. This sequence joins TRBV20-1 and TRBJ2-7; D unclear. Germline CDR1 DFQATT, CDR2 SNEGSKA (reference sequence). The CDR3 loop spans 13 amino acids. Trimming shortened V by 1 base and J by 2 bases, and 9 bases separated the two germline ends. The CDR3 region has the DNA TGCAGTGCTAGAGGTCGCCTCCCCTACGAGCAGTACGTC. Residues: CSARGRLPYEQYV.

This clonotype was found many times. This chain connects TRBV5-5 to TRBJ2-7; D is unclear. Germline loops: CDR1 SGHKS, CDR2 YYEKEE (reference sequence). V shed 2 bases and J shed 0 bases, with 12 bases lying between them. The CDR3 contains 15 residues. The CDR3 here is CASSLADLSSYEQYV. CDR3 sequence (DNA): TGTGCCAGCAGCTTAGCCGACTTGAGCTCCTACGAGCAGTACGTC.

This clonotype was recorded many times. The chain has TRBV12-3 or TRBV12-4 and TRBJ1-2; perhaps TRBD1 as D (6 bases). CDR3 length: 12 amino acids. The V end lost 3 bases, the J end lost 8 bases, and 10 bases lay between the germline ends. CDR3 DNA sequence: TGTGCCAGCAGTTTCTTGGGGGGCGGCTACACCTTC. This translates into CASSFLGGGYTF.

Worth noting for this clonotype: A much larger clone differs by one base, so this may be a read error. The rearrangement uses TRBV11-2 and TRBJ2-7; D may be TRBD1 or TRBD2 (5 bases each). The V gene's germline CDR1 is SGHAT and CDR2 FQNNGV. This CDR3 region has 14 residues. V was pared by 1 base and J by 7 bases, with 14 bases between. CDR3 sequence (DNA): TGTGCCAGCAGCTTAGGGGACCGGCCGCGGGAGCAGTACTTC. Residues: CASSLGDRPREQYF.

This clonotype has a count of ten or more. The rearrangement joins TRBV20-1 to TRBJ2-3; 13 bases agree with TRBD2. CDR3 size: 15 residues. In germline, CDR1 is DFQATT, CDR2 SNEGSKA (reference sequence). The ends lost 3 bases at V and 9 bases at J; junction bases unmatched: 9. The CDR3 protein is CSARGGLAGFYTQYF. CDR3 DNA sequence: TGCAGTGCTAGGGGGGGACTAGCGGGATTTTACACGCAGTATTTT.

This clonotype was recorded many times. V is TRBV5-1 and J is TRBJ2-3, with D perhaps assigned TRBD1 or TRBD2 (6 bases each). The CDR3 covers 15 residues. The germline gives CDR1 SGHRS, CDR2 YFSETQ. V dropped 0 bases and J dropped 2 bases, with 10 bases sitting between them. CDR3 loop: CASSLDGGPTDTQYF. The CDR3 DNA follows: TGCGCCAGCAGCTTGGACGGGGGCCCCACAGATACGCAGTATTTT.

This clonotype has a count of ten or more. The rearrangement links TRBV18 to TRBJ2-4, with TRBD2 matching over 12 bases. CDR3 length equals 18 residues. Germline assignment: CDR1 KGHSH and CDR2 LQKENI. The trim removed 1 base at V and 8 bases at J, leaving 12 bases unmatched. CDR3 in amino acids: CASSPLESSGRAADIQYF. The CDR3 coding sequence is TGTGCCAGCTCACCACTTGAGTCTAGCGGGAGGGCCGCAGACATTCAGTACTTC.

This clonotype was seen repeatedly, ten times or more. The chain combines TRBV5-1 with TRBJ2-2; D not certain. CDR1 is SGHRS, CDR2 YFSETQ, per germline. Trimming pared 2 bases from V and 5 bases from J, leaving 13 bases between. This CDR3 is built from 15 residues. The DNA for the CDR3 is TGCGCCAGCAGCTTTGGAAATATGCGGACCGGGGAGCTGTTTTTT. This codes for CASSFGNMRTGELFF.

The chain links TRBV28 to TRBJ2-7, with TRBD2 as a possible D gene (5 bases). The CDR3 covers 12 residues. V was cut by 6 bases and J by 5 bases, with 11 bases left in between. Germline V gene data show CDR1 as MDHEN and CDR2 as SYDVKM. CDR3 sequence reads: CASSPPGDEQYF. The CDR3 bases are TGTGCCAGCAGCCCGCCCGGGGACGAGCAGTACTTC.

By its share, this clonotype is medium-sized. The chain combines TRBV6-2 or TRBV6-3 with TRBJ1-6; D remains unclear. The V gene lost 5 bases and the J gene lost 14 bases, with 13 bases spanning the gap. This CDR3 contains 12 residues. Germline V lookup: CDR1 MNHEY, CDR2 SVGEGT. The DNA for the CDR3 is TGTGCCAGCAGTCCCGGACGGCGCTCCCTCCACTTT. Translation: CASSPGRRSLHF.

V and J are TRBV20-1 and TRBJ2-3, with a weak D call TRBD2 (5 bases). The CDR3 contains 15 residues. Trimming cost V 1 base and J 0 bases, with 11 bases left between them. The germline CDR1 and CDR2 sequences are DFQATT and SNEGSKA (reference sequence). DNA for the CDR3: TGCAGTGCTAGAGTCCCTAGCACGAGCACAGATACGCAGTATTTT. Residues: CSARVPSTSTDTQYF.

This clonotype was seen many times. The rearrangement uses TRBV6-1 and TRBJ1-5; D is undetermined. The germline V and J ends were trimmed by 7 bases and 1 base, with 17 bases remaining between them. CDR1 MNHNS and CDR2 SASEGT come from the germline V gene. The CDR3 runs to 16 residues. The CDR3 loop reads CASTKGSLGSNQPQHF. CDR3 nucleotide sequence: TGTGCCAGCACCAAAGGGAGTTTGGGAAGCAATCAGCCCCAGCATTTT.

V usage is TRBV28 and J usage is TRBJ2-7; 9 nucleotides align to TRBD1. The CDR3 extends over 13 amino acids. Germline V gene data show CDR1 as MDHEN and CDR2 as SYDVKM. J gave up 2 bases and V 4 bases, and 0 bases lay outside the gene matches. This CDR3 reads CASSWDRAYEQYF. The CDR3 DNA reads as TGTGCCAGCAGTTGGGACAGGGCCTACGAGCAGTACTTC.

This clonotype was seen ten or more times. The chain uses TRBV7-8 and TRBJ2-7; 7 bases are shared with TRBD2. Per the germline V gene, CDR1 is SGHVS and CDR2 is FQNEAQ. Trimming removed 1 base from V and 1 base from J; junction bases left unmatched: 4. CDR3 length equals 15 residues. CDR3 region: CASSLGGLGSYEQYF. The CDR3 region has the DNA TGTGCCAGCAGCTTAGGAGGACTAGGATCCTACGAGCAGTACTTC.

This clonotype was recorded at least ten times. The chain joins TRBV28 to TRBJ1-1; D unclear. Trimming removed 5 bases at V and 6 bases at J, with 10 bases between. The CDR3 covers 12 residues. CDR1 is MDHEN, CDR2 SYDVKM, per germline. In DNA form, the CDR3 reads TGTGCCAGCAGTGGTCTTGCGTCTGAAGCTTTCTTT. Its protein product is CASSGLASEAFF.

The chain combines TRBV7-2 with TRBJ2-5; 11 nucleotides agree with TRBD2. This CDR3 comprises 14 residues. Germline loops: CDR1 SGHTA, CDR2 FQGNSA. The V segment lost 5 bases and the J segment 6 bases; nucleotides outside the gene matches: 5. Here the CDR3 DNA reads TGTGCCAGCAGCGGGGGACTAGCGGTCAAGACCCAGTACTTC. This translates into CASSGGLAVKTQYF.

This clonotype was seen at least ten times. This rearrangement joins TRBV6-2 or TRBV6-3 to TRBJ1-2; no firm D call. V shed 0 bases and J shed 5 bases, with 22 bases lying between them. The CDR3 extends over 18 amino acids. CDR1 MNHEY and CDR2 SVGEGT come from the germline V gene. Written as DNA, the CDR3 is TGTGCCAGCAGTTACTCGAAGGATGACGGCTCCCACTTATATGGCTACACCTTC. Encoded protein: CASSYSKDDGSHLYGYTF.

In its sample, this clonotype was seen many times. The J gene is TRBJ2-3, the V gene TRBV6-5, with 7 positions matching TRBD2. This CDR3 is built from 14 residues. Germline CDR1 and CDR2: MNHEY and SVGAGI. V gave up 6 bases and J gave up 3 bases; unmatched junction bases: 6. DNA for the CDR3: TGTGCCAGCAGAGGCGGGAGAGGGACAGATACGCAGTATTTT. Encoded protein: CASRGGRGTDTQYF.